This T cell receptor (beta chain) derives from a study of shared clonotypes between healthy human individuals. Profiling relied on immunoSEQ multiplex PCR, and the TCRdb table lists in-frame clones only, not all of them. This table holds some 2,100,000 clones, about 92% found once. Naive CD8 cells comprised CD45RO-negative, CCR7-positively selected cells, excluding terminally differentiated effector memory CD45RA+ cells. As to this clone: What it recognizes is unknown.

Whole-study results and caveats: Across a handful of donors, naive CD4 shared 5% to 6%, naive CD8 less than 4%, memory CD4 roughly 2.2%, memory CD8 around 0.36%. Owing to a small donor count, the genetic and exposure-history diversity represented was limited.

This CDR3 region has 12 residues. Germline values: CDR1 MGHDK, CDR2 SYGVNS. V was shortened by 4 bases and J by 6 bases, with 10 bases between the two germline ends. The sequencing input was naive CD8+ T cells from PBMCs. This chain connects TRBV25-1 to TRBJ2-7; D unresolved. This TCR came from a man between 18 and 29 years old in good health. Some clones in this sample may be carry-over from other donors' samples. The CDR3 region is CASSVDPGEQYF. CDR3 nucleotide sequence: TGTGCCAGCAGTGTTGACCCGGGCGAGCAGTACTTC.